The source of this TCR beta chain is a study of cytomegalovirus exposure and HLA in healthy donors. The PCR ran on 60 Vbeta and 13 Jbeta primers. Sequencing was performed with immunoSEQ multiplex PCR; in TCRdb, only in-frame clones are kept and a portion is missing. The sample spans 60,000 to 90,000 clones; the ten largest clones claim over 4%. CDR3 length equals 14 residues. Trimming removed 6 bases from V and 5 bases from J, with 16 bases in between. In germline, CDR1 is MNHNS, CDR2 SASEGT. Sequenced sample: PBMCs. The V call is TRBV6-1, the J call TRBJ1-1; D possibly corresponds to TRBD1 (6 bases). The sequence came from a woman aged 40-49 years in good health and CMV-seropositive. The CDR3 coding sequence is TGTGCCAGCAGGCCCTTCAGGGGAGGGACTGAAGCTTTCTTT. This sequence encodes CASRPFRGGTEAFF.